The 27 T cell receptor beta chains below come from one sample, sequenced in a study of early T cells in non-severe SARS-CoV-2 infection. A single record per CDR3 protein comes from TCRdb applying MiXCR to the 5' RACE reads. The sample records under 50,000 distinct CDR3 sequences, around 4.6% being singletons. The sample consisted of whole blood. Receptor source: an adult who was a healthcare worker with PCR-confirmed SARS-CoV-2 infection or an uninfected control (not recorded which).

This clonotype was seen ten or more times. V usage is TRBV7-9 and J usage is TRBJ2-7; D unclear. V lost 5 bases and J 4 bases, leaving 6 bases between the germline ends. CDR3 length: 11 residues. Looked up from germline, CDR1 is SEHNR and CDR2 is FQNEAQ (reference sequence). The CDR3 bases are TGTGCCAGCAGCCCGGAATACGAGCAGTACTTC. It is translated as CASSPEYEQYF.

This clonotype was seen at least ten times. CDR3 DNA sequence: TGTGCCAGCAGTTACTCGAATGCGGGCACTGAAGCTTTCTTT. Translated, it gives CASSYSNAGTEAFF. The rearrangement links TRBV6-2 or TRBV6-3 to TRBJ1-1, with D unresolved. V dropped 0 bases and J dropped 4 bases, with 9 bases sitting between them. CDR1 MNHEY and CDR2 SVGEGT come from the germline V gene. The CDR3 contains 14 residues.

This clonotype was observed many times. V gene TRBV2 combines with J gene TRBJ1-6; tentatively, D is TRBD1 (5 bases). V was cut by 6 bases and J by 0 bases, with 21 bases left in between. This CDR3 spans 19 amino acids. The germline gives CDR1 SNHLY, CDR2 FYNNEI. CDR3 coding DNA: TGTGCCAGCAGGGTGGAAGACAGTTCTCCGAGCTCCTATAATTCACCCCTCCACTTT. It translates to CASRVEDSSPSSYNSPLHF.

The chain links TRBV28 to TRBJ2-3, with a possible D match to TRBD2 (6 bases). The germline CDR1 and CDR2 sequences are MDHEN and SYDVKM. The germline V and J ends were trimmed by 9 bases and 4 bases, with 8 bases remaining between them. This CDR3 contains 11 residues. The CDR3 is CASVAADTQYF. In nucleotides, the CDR3 is TGTGCCAGTGTAGCGGCAGATACGCAGTATTTT.

There are many counts of this clonotype. This sequence joins TRBV24-1 and TRBJ1-2; 8 bases align to TRBD1. This CDR3 comprises 17 residues. Trimming cost V 3 bases and J 1 base; bases outside gene matches: 9. Germline loops: CDR1 KGHDR, CDR2 SFDVKD. The CDR3 nucleotides are TGTGCCACCAGTGATCAAAGGACAGGGCCAAATAACTATGGCTACACCTTC. Residues: CATSDQRTGPNNYGYTF.

This clonotype was picked up many times. The V and J genes are TRBV11-2 and TRBJ1-6; D is uncertain. The ends were cut back, 5 bases at V and 5 bases at J, with 10 bases in the middle. CDR3 size: 14 residues. Germline CDR1 SGHAT, CDR2 FQNNGV. This CDR3 reads CASSLDQNNSPLHF. The CDR3 coding sequence is TGTGCCAGCAGCCTGGACCAAAATAATTCACCCCTCCACTTT.

A note on this clonotype: A much larger clone is a single base away; this may be a read error. The chain has TRBV20-1 and TRBJ1-5; 11 nucleotides line up with TRBD1. Germline CDR1 DFQATT, CDR2 SNEGSKA (reference sequence). With V trimmed by 5 bases and J by 3 bases, 3 bases remained unmatched. The CDR3 is made up of 14 amino acids. The CDR3: CSARDRGTNQPQHF. The CDR3, as DNA: TGCAGTGCTCGGGACAGGGGGACCAATCAGCCCCAGCATTTT.

Many counts were recorded for this clonotype. The V gene is TRBV5-4, the J gene TRBJ2-7; tentative D call: TRBD2 (6 bases). Germline V CDR1 and CDR2: SGHNT, YYREEE (reference sequence). This CDR3 is 15 amino acids long. Trimming pared 4 bases from V and 0 bases from J, leaving 14 bases between. The CDR3 DNA reads TGTGCCAGCAGCCACTCAGCCGGGGGCTCCTACGAGCAGTACTTC. It specifies CASSHSAGGSYEQYF.

This clonotype was found a few times. The chain has TRBV28 and TRBJ2-2; no reliable D call. Trimming left V 6 bases short and J 5 bases short, with 19 bases between. The CDR3 totals 16 residues. Germline V gene data show CDR1 as MDHEN and CDR2 as SYDVKM. The CDR3 here is CASSHQVMGNTGELFF. DNA of the CDR3: TGTGCCAGCAGCCATCAGGTGATGGGGAATACCGGGGAGCTGTTTTTT.

V and J are TRBV7-9 and TRBJ2-1; the match to TRBD1 covers 8 bases. Germline V lookup: CDR1 SEHNR, CDR2 FQNEAQ (reference sequence). With V trimmed by 1 base and J by 6 bases, 5 bases remained unmatched. The CDR3 sequence is 15 residues long. The CDR3 DNA reads as TGTGCCAGCAGCTTAGAGACAGGGGTTCGCAATGAGCAGTTCTTC. Residues: CASSLETGVRNEQFF.

This clonotype was seen repeatedly, ten times or more. The chain recombines TRBV10-3 with TRBJ2-3; the D is unclear. The CDR3 totals 15 residues. Germline CDR1 ENHRY, CDR2 SYGVKD. Between the trimmed V and J ends, which lost 0 bases and 4 bases, there was a span of 11 bases. As DNA, the CDR3 is TGTGCCATCAGTGAGTCCTTAAGACAACCAGATACGCAGTATTTT. It translates to CAISESLRQPDTQYF.

This clonotype was observed a handful of times. The rearrangement joins TRBV29-1 to TRBJ2-7; 7 bases map to TRBD2. The CDR3 totals 14 residues. J gave up 2 bases and V 2 bases, and 6 bases lay outside the gene matches. Germline V gene sequence: CDR1 SQVTM, CDR2 ANQGSEA. CDR3 protein: CSVEKAGPTYEQYF. The CDR3 DNA reads TGCAGCGTTGAAAAAGCGGGACCCACCTACGAGCAGTACTTC.

This clonotype was detected ten times or more. The chain uses TRBV7-2 and TRBJ2-3; a weak D match, TRBD2 (6 bases). Germline CDR1 SGHTA, CDR2 FQGNSA. The CDR3 totals 16 residues. V was cut by 1 base and J by 0 bases, with 11 bases left in between. Here the CDR3 reads CASSLEGGASTDTQYF. The CDR3 DNA follows: TGTGCCAGCAGCTTAGAAGGCGGGGCTAGCACAGATACGCAGTATTTT.

This clonotype has a count of ten or more. This rearrangement joins TRBV11-2 to TRBJ2-7; D remains ambiguous. Trimming shortened V by 0 bases and J by 4 bases, and 10 bases separated the two germline ends. The CDR3 is 14 residues long. From germline, CDR1 is SGHAT and CDR2 FQNNGV. CDR3: CASSLDGRDYEQYF. In DNA form, the CDR3 reads TGTGCCAGCAGCTTAGATGGACGCGATTACGAGCAGTACTTC.

This clonotype occurred many times. This chain uses TRBV7-9 with TRBJ2-1; no clear D gene. The germline gives CDR1 SEHNR, CDR2 FQNEAQ (reference sequence). The V end was cut by 6 bases, the J end by 6 bases, with 9 bases between. The CDR3 is 12 amino acids. DNA of the CDR3: TGTGCCAGCAGACGAGACCCCAATGAGCAGTTCTTC. Translated, it gives CASRRDPNEQFF. The full variable domain, rest sourced from reference TRBV7-9 and TRBJ2-1, is DTGVSQNPRHKITKRGQNVTFRCDPISEHNRLYWYRQTLGQGPEFLTYFQNEAQLEKSRLLSDRFSAERPKGSFSTLEIQRTEQGDSAMYLCASRRDPNEQFFGPGTRLTVL.

The chain uses TRBV6-5 and TRBJ2-1; unclear D gene. Trimming left V 5 bases short and J 7 bases short, with 15 bases between. The length of the CDR3 is 14 residues. CDR1 is MNHEY, CDR2 SVGAGI, per germline. The CDR3 here is CASSPLLLGNEQFF. CDR3 nucleotide sequence: TGTGCCAGCAGTCCTCTTCTTCTCGGGAATGAGCAGTTCTTC.

By share of the sample, this clonotype is medium-sized. The J gene is TRBJ1-2, the V gene TRBV20-1; 7 nucleotides match TRBD1. Germline V gene lookup returns CDR1 DFQATT and CDR2 SNEGSKA (reference sequence). V was pared by 6 bases and J by 4 bases, with 11 bases of the junction left unmatched. The CDR3 is 14 residues long. This CDR3 reads CSARTGESGYGYTF. Here the CDR3 DNA reads TGCAGTGCCCGAACAGGGGAAAGTGGCTATGGCTACACCTTC.

This clonotype was counted between two and nine times. The rearrangement uses TRBV9 and TRBJ1-2; D remains ambiguous. Germline V gene lookup returns CDR1 SGDLS and CDR2 YYNGEE. The V end was cut by 2 bases, the J end by 2 bases, with 7 bases between. This CDR3 has 13 amino acids. CDR3 sequence reads: CASSVSQNYGYTF. CDR3 DNA: TGTGCCAGCAGCGTTTCTCAGAACTATGGCTACACCTTC.

This clonotype was seen a few times. CDR3 DNA: TGTGCCACCAGTGAAACCCGACTAGGGGGCACAGATACGCAGTATTTT. Protein product: CATSETRLGGTDTQYF. The chain employs TRBV24-1 and TRBJ2-3; maybe TRBD2 (6 bases). Looked up from germline, CDR1 is KGHDR and CDR2 is SFDVKD. This CDR3 is 16 amino acids long. V was clipped by 4 bases and J by 1 base, with 14 bases between them.

This clonotype was counted many times. The J gene is TRBJ2-3, the V gene TRBV4-3; no definite D call. The CDR3 is made up of 13 amino acids. The germline CDR1 and CDR2 sequences are LGHNA and YSLEER. V was shortened by 0 bases and J by 4 bases, with 5 bases between the two germline ends. The CDR3 spells CASSQDPSDTQYF. In DNA, the CDR3 is TGCGCCAGCAGCCAAGACCCCTCAGATACGCAGTATTTT.

This clonotype was seen repeatedly, ten times or more. The rearrangement uses TRBV19 and TRBJ2-1; TRBD2 agrees at 10 bases. This CDR3 contains 16 residues. J was trimmed by 6 bases and V by 6 bases; bases with no gene match: 11. Germline CDR1 reads LNHDA; CDR2 reads SQIVND (reference sequence). The chain's CDR3 is CASRGLAGEWGNEQFF. CDR3 sequence (DNA): TGTGCCAGTAGGGGGCTAGCGGGAGAGTGGGGCAATGAGCAGTTCTTC.

The sample holds many counts of this clonotype. The J gene is TRBJ2-3, the V gene TRBV4-3, with 8 positions matching TRBD2. Germline CDR1 and CDR2: LGHNA and YSLEER. J was trimmed by 5 bases and V by 2 bases; bases with no gene match: 9. The CDR3 is made up of 16 amino acids. The CDR3 loop reads CASSQMGAGGIDTQYF. In DNA form, the CDR3 reads TGCGCCAGCAGCCAAATGGGGGCGGGAGGAATAGATACGCAGTATTTT.

This clonotype was counted ten times or more. CDR3 nucleotides: TGTGCCAGCAGCTTGGTTCAGGGATACACTGAAGCTTTCTTT. It codes for CASSLVQGYTEAFF. The rearrangement links TRBV5-8 to TRBJ1-1, with D maybe TRBD1 (5 bases). V dropped 0 bases and J dropped 3 bases, with 9 bases sitting between them. The germline V gene has CDR1 SGHTS and CDR2 YDEGEE. The CDR3 runs to 14 residues. Variable domain in full (rest from reference TRBV5-8 and TRBJ1-1): EAGVTQSPTHLIKTRGQQATLRCSPISGHTSVYWYQQALGLGLQFLLWYDEGEERNRGNFPPRFSGRQFPNYSSELNVNALELEDSALYLCASSLVQGYTEAFFGQGTRLTVV.

This clonotype was seen more than once but under ten times. The chain recombines TRBV29-1 with TRBJ1-5; maybe TRBD1 (6 bases). Trimming removed 7 bases at V and 3 bases at J, with 13 bases between. CDR3 size: 13 residues. The germline gives CDR1 SQVTM, CDR2 ANQGSEA. In DNA, the CDR3 is TGCAGCGCCTCGACAGGTTTCAATCAGCCCCAGCATTTT. As protein: CSASTGFNQPQHF.

The sample holds a few counts of this clonotype. The chain has TRBV19 and TRBJ2-3; D is possibly TRBD1 or TRBD2 (5 bases each). Germline assignment: CDR1 LNHDA and CDR2 SQIVND (reference sequence). Trimming took 4 bases from V and 3 from J, leaving 14 bases between them. The CDR3 is 15 residues long. CDR3 bases: TGTGCCAGTAGTACGGGGCCTGGAAGGACAGATACGCAGTATTTT. Its protein product is CASSTGPGRTDTQYF.

This clonotype was observed a few times. The J gene is TRBJ1-1, the V gene TRBV14; 8 bases are shared with TRBD1. The CDR3 is made up of 18 amino acids. Looked up from germline, CDR1 is SGHDN and CDR2 is FVKESK. V shed 0 bases and J 6 bases; nucleotides not matched to a gene: 15. As DNA, the CDR3 is TGTGCCAGCAGCCAAGACAACAGGGGGTTGACCAGAAAGTCTGAAGCTTTCTTT. As protein: CASSQDNRGLTRKSEAFF. Filled out from reference TRBV14 and TRBJ1-1, the complete variable domain reads EAGVTQFPSHSVIEKGQTVTLRCDPISGHDNLYWYRRVMGKEIKFLLHFVKESKQDESGMPNNRFLAERTGGTYSTLKVQPAELEDSGVYFCASSQDNRGLTRKSEAFFGQGTRLTVV.

This clonotype occurred many times. The chain recombines TRBV6-6 with TRBJ2-3; 8 nucleotides match TRBD2. The CDR3 length is 16 residues. Germline-derived CDR1 and CDR2 are MNHNY and SVGAGI (reference sequence). V was clipped by 6 bases and J by 7 bases; unmatched bases: 15. CDR3 sequence: CASRAPNGTRDYTQYF. The CDR3 DNA reads TGTGCCAGCAGGGCCCCTAACGGGACTAGAGATTATACGCAGTATTTT.